These 9 T cell receptor beta chains came from one sample sequenced in a study of shared clonotypes between healthy human individuals. The method was immunoSEQ multiplex PCR; TCRdb's version includes in-frame clones alone and lacks a portion of them. The data hold 470,000 or so clones, with roughly 80% observed a single time. The sequencing sample was made of PBMCs. The receptors derive from a woman aged 40 to 50 in good health. Some clones in this sample may be carry-over from other donors' samples.

At least ten counts were recorded for this clone. The V gene is TRBV7-9, the J gene TRBJ2-5; D remains ambiguous. The V gene lost 3 bases and the J gene lost 5 bases, with 4 bases spanning the gap. CDR1 is SEHNR, CDR2 FQNEAQ, per germline (reference sequence). The CDR3 length is 11 residues. The DNA of the CDR3 is TGTGCCAGCAGCTTTGCGGAGACCCAGTACTTC. Translating it yields CASSFAETQYF.

The chain is built from TRBV27 and TRBJ2-7, with unresolved D. Germline V gene sequence: CDR1 MNHEY, CDR2 SMNVEV (reference sequence). Trimming stripped 5 bases from V and 0 bases from J, with 8 bases between. The CDR3 has 13 residues. CDR3 region: CASSHVYSYEQYF. In DNA form, the CDR3 reads TGTGCCAGCAGTCACGTGTACTCCTACGAGCAGTACTTC.

J is TRBJ2-6 and V is TRBV28, with D hard to call. V was pared by 5 bases and J by 1 base, with 6 bases between. The CDR3 length is 14 residues. Per the germline V gene, CDR1 is MDHEN and CDR2 is SYDVKM. CDR3 sequence reads: CASSDFSGANVLTF. CDR3 bases: TGTGCCAGCAGTGACTTTTCTGGGGCCAACGTCCTGACTTTC.

This rearrangement joins TRBV19 to TRBJ2-3; no reliable D call. V shed 5 bases and J shed 0 bases, with 6 bases lying between them. Germline CDR1 is LNHDA and CDR2 is SQIVND (reference sequence). There are 13 residues in the CDR3. As DNA, the CDR3 is TGTGCCAGTAGTGGCTCTAGCACAGATACGCAGTATTTT. Amino acids: CASSGSSTDTQYF.

This clone was detected many times. Different DNA sequences within this sample yield the same CDR3. The V call is TRBV10-2, the J call TRBJ2-1; 12 bases are a match to TRBD2. The V gene end was trimmed by 2 bases and the J gene end by 5 bases; junction bases not matched to a gene: 4. CDR1 is WSHSY, CDR2 SAAADI, per germline. The CDR3 consists of 16 residues. CDR3 loop: CASSEPGLAGNNEQFF. The CDR3 DNA sequence: TGCGCCAGCAGTGAGCCAGGACTAGCGGGGAACAATGAGCAGTTCTTC.

The rearrangement uses TRBV5-1 and TRBJ2-7, with D possibly being TRBD1 (7 bases). Trimming took off 0 bases at V and 3 bases at J, with 13 bases between the two ends. The germline gives CDR1 SGHRS, CDR2 YFSETQ. The CDR3 runs to 15 residues. CDR3 sequence (DNA): TGCGCCAGCAGCTTGGAGGCAGGGGGGATCTACGAGCAGTACTTC. The encoded protein is CASSLEAGGIYEQYF.

This chain links TRBV27 with TRBJ2-3, with D unclear. Germline CDR1 MNHEY, CDR2 SMNVEV (reference sequence). The ends were cut back, 6 bases at V and 5 bases at J, with 12 bases in the middle. The CDR3 spans 13 residues. CDR3 in amino acids: CASRAPFGDTQYF. Here the CDR3 DNA reads TGTGCCAGCAGGGCCCCCTTTGGAGATACGCAGTATTTT.

The chain carries TRBV19 and TRBJ2-7; 8 nucleotides match TRBD1. This CDR3 is 14 amino acids long. The V gene's germline CDR1 is LNHDA and CDR2 SQIVND (reference sequence). Germline trimming cut 3 bases from V and 1 base from J; bases unmatched to any gene: 2. The CDR3, as DNA: TGTGCCAGTAGTATGGGACAGGCTTCCTACGAGCAGTACTTC. It yields the protein CASSMGQASYEQYF.

This chain links TRBV30 with TRBJ1-2, with TRBD1 as a possible D gene (5 bases). Germline V gene lookup returns CDR1 GTSNPN and CDR2 SVGIG (reference sequence). The CDR3 runs to 13 residues. The V end was cut by 4 bases, the J end by 1 base, with 10 bases between. CDR3 in amino acids: CAWIPDSNYGYTF. The CDR3 nucleotides are TGTGCCTGGATTCCTGACAGTAACTATGGCTACACCTTC.